The 23 T cell receptor beta chains presented below share a single source sample, sequenced in a study of T cells after yellow fever vaccination (dated by TCRdb to between 2017 and 2020). The receptor library was made with 5' RACE. Instrument used: Illumina NovaSeq 6000. In TCRdb, the public reads were trimmed at Q25 with fastp and aligned with MiXCR, with productive beta chains retained. Each entry is one CDR3 protein sequence, shown with its most common DNA and genes. The sample table holds fewer than 400,000 distinct CDR3 sequences, of which about 10% were seen once. The ten largest account for over 3% of the sample. Taken with the paper, the label for treatment or condition translates to: live attenuated yellow fever vaccine strain. Specimen: CD4+ T cells sorted from PBMCs, collected 45 days after the yellow fever booster vaccination. The receptors shown here come from a man aged 18 to 35 who received the YFV17D yellow fever vaccine.

This clonotype was observed a handful of times. The V call is TRBV20-1, the J call TRBJ1-4; D is undetermined. Germline CDR1 and CDR2: DFQATT and SNEGSKA (reference sequence). CDR3 length equals 13 residues. Trimming left V 3 bases short and J 0 bases short, with 5 bases between. Written as DNA, the CDR3 is TGCAGTGCTAGGAATGCAACTAATGAAAAACTGTTTTTT. Translation gives CSARNATNEKLFF.

The chain carries TRBV7-2 and TRBJ2-7, with no clear D. The CDR3 has 11 residues. Trimming took 5 bases from V and 7 from J, leaving 9 bases between them. Looked up from germline, CDR1 is SGHTA and CDR2 is FQGNSA. The CDR3 DNA reads TGTGCCAGCAGCCTCACGTGGGAGCAGTACTTC. Translated: CASSLTWEQYF.

The table lists this clonotype with a few counts. This chain links TRBV4-2 with TRBJ2-1, with a possible D match to TRBD2 (6 bases). Germline lookup yields CDR1 LGHNA and CDR2 YNFKEQ. V was cut by 0 bases and J by 6 bases, with 18 bases left in between. The CDR3 has 17 residues. CDR3 nucleotides: TGTGCCAGCAGCCAAGATCCCCGGGAGTCGGGTTCCAATGAGCAGTTCTTC. It translates to CASSQDPRESGSNEQFF.

The sample holds a few counts of this clonotype. This chain connects TRBV5-1 to TRBJ2-2; the D gene is possibly TRBD1 (5 bases). The CDR3 covers 17 residues. Trimming took 0 bases from V and 7 from J, leaving 19 bases between them. Germline-derived CDR1 and CDR2 are SGHRS and YFSETQ. CDR3 in DNA: TGCGCCAGCAGCTTGGGTCCGACAGATACCAAAAGCGGGGAGCTGTTTTTT. As protein: CASSLGPTDTKSGELFF. Together with reference TRBV5-1 and TRBJ2-2, the CDR3 gives the full variable domain: KAGVTQTPRYLIKTRGQQVTLSCSPISGHRSVSWYQQTPGQGLQFLFEYFSETQRNKGNFPGRFSGRQFSNSRSEMNVSTLELGDSALYLCASSLGPTDTKSGELFFGEGSRLTVL.

J is TRBJ2-1 and V is TRBV20-1; 8 nucleotides agree with TRBD2. CDR3 length: 14 residues. The germline V gene encodes CDR1 DFQATT and CDR2 SNEGSKA (reference sequence). V trimming: 5 bases; J trimming: 7 bases; junction bases outside the gene matches: 10. The CDR3 nucleotides read TGCAGTGCTGGACTAGCCGAGCGGCGGAATGAGCAGTTCTTC. Its protein product is CSAGLAERRNEQFF.

CDR3 loop: CASSERDYEQYV. CDR3 coding DNA: TGTGCCAGCAGTGAGAGGGACTACGAGCAGTACGTC. This chain uses TRBV2 with TRBJ2-7; tentatively, D is TRBD2 (5 bases). The V gene's germline CDR1 is SNHLY and CDR2 FYNNEI. The CDR3 has 12 residues. V was shortened by 3 bases and J by 3 bases, with 6 bases between the two germline ends.

This chain links TRBV7-2 with TRBJ1-2; the match to TRBD1 covers 10 bases. Germline values: CDR1 SGHTA, CDR2 FQGNSA. V trimming: 4 bases; J trimming: 4 bases; junction bases outside the gene matches: 12. The CDR3 is made up of 17 amino acids. CDR3 protein: CASSSYTGTGEGYGYTF. As DNA, the CDR3 is TGTGCCAGCAGCTCATACACCGGGACAGGGGAGGGCTATGGCTACACCTTC.

This clonotype appeared a few times. J is TRBJ1-5 and V is TRBV4-2; D not certain. The CDR3 covers 15 residues. Germline CDR1 and CDR2: LGHNA and YNFKEQ. With 0 bases removed from V and 2 bases from J, the gap between germline ends came to 8 bases. The chain's CDR3 is CASSQERLGNQPQHF. CDR3 in DNA: TGTGCCAGCAGCCAAGAGCGGTTGGGCAATCAGCCCCAGCATTTT.

The V and J genes are TRBV20-1 and TRBJ1-1; unclear D gene. V was cut by 2 bases and J by 0 bases, with 7 bases left in between. The CDR3 consists of 13 residues. Germline values: CDR1 DFQATT, CDR2 SNEGSKA (reference sequence). The CDR3 nucleotides read TGCAGTGCTAGACGGGAGTTGAACACTGAAGCTTTCTTT. Protein product: CSARRELNTEAFF.

This clonotype appeared a few times. This rearrangement joins TRBV18 to TRBJ1-2; D gene ambiguous. This CDR3 has 15 residues. The ends were cut back, 6 bases at V and 3 bases at J, with 17 bases in the middle. In germline, CDR1 is KGHSH, CDR2 LQKENI. In nucleotides, the CDR3 is TGTGCCAGCTCTCCCGGAAATCTGGGCTACTATGGCTACACCTTC. Translating gives CASSPGNLGYYGYTF.

This clonotype was seen a handful of times. The rearrangement joins TRBV9 to TRBJ2-5; TRBD1 agrees at 7 bases. Germline lookup yields CDR1 SGDLS and CDR2 YYNGEE. This CDR3 is built from 17 residues. Germline trimming cut 3 bases from V and 0 bases from J; bases unmatched to any gene: 11. The CDR3 spells CASSAPGQNMYQETQYF. The DNA of the CDR3 is TGTGCCAGCAGCGCTCCGGGACAGAACATGTACCAAGAGACCCAGTACTTC.

V usage is TRBV4-3 and J usage is TRBJ2-7; D is uncertain. Trimming took 4 bases from V and 3 from J, leaving 10 bases between them. CDR1 and CDR2 (germline): LGHNA, YSLEER. The CDR3 is 13 residues long. The CDR3 loop reads CASSPPLGYEQYV. The CDR3 region has the DNA TGCGCCAGCAGCCCGCCCCTTGGCTACGAGCAGTACGTC.

The chain employs TRBV7-2 and TRBJ1-5; D remains unclear. Germline-derived CDR1 and CDR2 are SGHTA and FQGNSA. There are 13 residues in the CDR3. Deletions cut 2 bases from V and 4 bases from J, with 6 bases between. CDR3: CASSLMENQPQHF. CDR3 DNA: TGTGCCAGCAGCTTAATGGAAAATCAGCCCCAGCATTTT. Full variable domain (outside the CDR3, taken from reference TRBV7-2 and TRBJ1-5): GAGVSQSPSNKVTEKGKDVELRCDPISGHTALYWYRQSLGQGLEFLIYFQGNSAPDKSGLPSDRFSAERTGGSVSTLTIQRTQQEDSAVYLCASSLMENQPQHFGDGTRLSIL.

The chain joins TRBV20-1 to TRBJ1-1, with D perhaps matching TRBD1 (6 bases). The CDR3 covers 12 residues. CDR1 DFQATT and CDR2 SNEGSKA come from the germline V gene (reference sequence). The V end lost 3 bases, the J end lost 2 bases, and 7 bases lay between the germline ends. The CDR3 loop is CSASGGNTEAFF. DNA for the CDR3: TGCAGTGCTAGTGGGGGCAACACTGAAGCTTTCTTT.

This clonotype was picked up a small number of times. The chain joins TRBV12-3 or TRBV12-4 to TRBJ2-1; D perhaps matches TRBD2 (7 bases). The CDR3 contains 16 residues. The V gene lost 6 bases and the J gene lost 7 bases, with 22 bases spanning the gap. In DNA form, the CDR3 reads TGTGCCAGCAGCCATGGAGGGGGGGGGATTTCAAATGAGCAGTTCTTC. This sequence encodes CASSHGGGGISNEQFF.

The sample holds many counts of this clonotype. The rearrangement links TRBV5-6 to TRBJ1-1; a weak D match, TRBD1 (5 bases). Between the trimmed V and J ends, which lost 3 bases and 10 bases, there was a span of 10 bases. CDR1 SGHDT and CDR2 YYEEEE come from the germline V gene. The CDR3 is made up of 11 amino acids. For the CDR3, the DNA is TGTGCCAGCAGCTGGGAGGGACGAGCTTTCTTT. Encoded protein: CASSWEGRAFF.

The CDR3 sequence: CASSKGGDQPQHF. DNA of the CDR3: TGTGCCAGCAGTAAGGGGGGTGATCAGCCCCAGCATTTT. The chain has TRBV6-6 and TRBJ1-5; possibly TRBD1 for D (6 bases). This CDR3 has 13 residues. V was shortened by 5 bases and J by 5 bases, with 10 bases between the two germline ends. Germline loops: CDR1 MNHNY, CDR2 SVGAGI (reference sequence).

This clonotype was seen more than once but under ten times. The chain couples TRBV10-3 to TRBJ1-5; D is uncertain. CDR1 and CDR2 (germline): ENHRY, SYGVKD. The V end was cut by 2 bases, the J end by 0 bases, with 11 bases between. This CDR3 is 16 amino acids long. The CDR3 DNA reads as TGTGCCATCAGTGAGAGGTCTGACATTAGCAATCAGCCCCAGCATTTT. Its translation: CAISERSDISNQPQHF.

A few counts support this clonotype. The chain carries TRBV20-1 and TRBJ1-4; D remains ambiguous. CDR1 is DFQATT, CDR2 SNEGSKA, per germline (reference sequence). With 1 base removed from V and 5 bases from J, the gap between germline ends came to 8 bases. The CDR3 covers 13 residues. The CDR3 region is CSARAGANEKLFF. The CDR3 nucleotides read TGCAGTGCTAGAGCTGGCGCCAATGAAAAACTGTTTTTT.

This clonotype has a handful of counts. This chain joins TRBV5-1 and TRBJ2-2, with D tentatively TRBD1 (5 bases). V lost 2 bases and J 2 bases, leaving 7 bases between the germline ends. CDR1 is SGHRS, CDR2 YFSETQ, per germline. This CDR3 comprises 14 residues. The CDR3 nucleotides are TGCGCCAGCAGCTTCAGGGATAACACCGGGGAGCTGTTTTTT. Its protein is CASSFRDNTGELFF.

This clonotype showed up many times. The chain employs TRBV7-3 and TRBJ1-6; TRBD1 aligns across 7 bases. Germline assignment: CDR1 SGHTA and CDR2 FQGTGA. J was trimmed by 5 bases and V by 5 bases; bases with no gene match: 3. The CDR3 covers 14 residues. CDR3 nucleotide sequence: TGTGCCAGCAGCCAACAGGGGAATAATTCACCCCTCCACTTT. Translating it yields CASSQQGNNSPLHF.

The sample holds a few counts of this clonotype. The chain uses TRBV18 and TRBJ1-4; D is undetermined. The germline V gene has CDR1 KGHSH and CDR2 LQKENI. The CDR3 contains 16 residues. V was pared by 4 bases and J by 0 bases, with 12 bases between. CDR3 protein: CASSRRTLSTNEKLFF. CDR3 coding DNA: TGTGCCAGCTCACGCAGGACCTTATCAACTAATGAAAAACTGTTTTTT.

The chain combines TRBV5-1 with TRBJ1-2; 7 positions match TRBD1. Germline CDR1 and CDR2: SGHRS and YFSETQ. The CDR3 has 13 amino acids. V shed 4 bases, J shed 2 bases, and the junction held 2 bases outside the gene matches. The CDR3 region has the DNA TGCGCCAGCAGCGAGACAGGGAACTATGGCTACACCTTC. Its protein product is CASSETGNYGYTF. The whole variable domain, remainder taken from reference TRBV5-1 and TRBJ1-2, is KAGVTQTPRYLIKTRGQQVTLSCSPISGHRSVSWYQQTPGQGLQFLFEYFSETQRNKGNFPGRFSGRQFSNSRSEMNVSTLELGDSALYLCASSETGNYGYTFGSGTRLTVV.